This passage covers 10 T cell receptor beta chains from one sample sequenced in a study of cytomegalovirus exposure and HLA in healthy donors. It was with 60 Vbeta and 13 Jbeta primers that the PCR ran. Some clones are missing from TCRdb's copy, which holds only in-frame ones; the method was immunoSEQ multiplex PCR. The sample records about 120,000 clones, about 78% being singletons. Sequenced: PBMCs. Receptors were obtained from a woman aged 40-49 years in good health and CMV-seropositive.

This chain links TRBV10-3 with TRBJ1-6, with D possibly matching TRBD1 (6 bases). The CDR3 has 14 amino acids. CDR1 and CDR2 (germline): ENHRY, SYGVKD. Trimming shortened V by 4 bases and J by 8 bases, and 12 bases separated the two germline ends. The CDR3 protein is CAISGARGDSPLHF. CDR3 coding DNA: TGTGCCATCAGTGGTGCCAGGGGTGATTCACCCCTCCACTTT.

Only a few counts were recorded for this clone. The chain uses TRBV4-3 and TRBJ2-7; D may be TRBD2 (5 bases). In germline, CDR1 is LGHNA, CDR2 YSLEER. There are 18 residues in the CDR3. V was cut by 4 bases and J by 1 base, with 23 bases left in between. The DNA for the CDR3 is TGCGCCAGCAGCCGTAATCAACCGACCTTCGGGGAGTCCTACGAGCAGTACTTC. Protein sequence: CASSRNQPTFGESYEQYF.

The chain recombines TRBV4-3 with TRBJ2-7, with 9 bases identical to TRBD2. The CDR3 extends over 15 amino acids. V trimming: 3 bases; J trimming: 6 bases; junction bases outside the gene matches: 9. CDR1 and CDR2 from the germline V gene are LGHNA and YSLEER. The CDR3 nucleotides read TGCGCCAGCAGCCAGGAACCGGGACTAGCAAGCGAGCAGTACTTC. Protein sequence: CASSQEPGLASEQYF.

This chain links TRBV9 with TRBJ1-6; possible D gene TRBD1, 6 bases. From germline, CDR1 is SGDLS and CDR2 YYNGEE. CDR3 length: 15 amino acids. Trimming took 4 bases from V and 7 from J, leaving 15 bases between them. The CDR3 region has the DNA TGTGCCAGCAGCCCCCTCGCAGGGGACAATTCACCCCTCCACTTT. As protein: CASSPLAGDNSPLHF.

This clone turned up a few times. The chain couples TRBV2 to TRBJ1-1; D may be TRBD1 (5 bases). Germline V lookup: CDR1 SNHLY, CDR2 FYNNEI. V was cut by 1 base and J by 2 bases, with 8 bases left in between. There are 14 residues in the CDR3. CDR3: CASSEGGVNTEAFF. In DNA form, the CDR3 reads TGTGCCAGCAGTGAAGGGGGGGTAAACACTGAAGCTTTCTTT.

The genes are TRBV5-4 and TRBJ1-5, with D possibly matching TRBD1 (5 bases). V was clipped by 0 bases and J by 2 bases, with 15 bases between them. The CDR3 has 17 residues. The germline gives CDR1 SGHNT, CDR2 YYREEE (reference sequence). As DNA, the CDR3 is TGTGCCAGCAGCTTGGGACCTCGGGGGGACGGCAATCAGCCCCAGCATTTT. Its protein is CASSLGPRGDGNQPQHF.

The sample holds a few counts of this clone. The chain employs TRBV29-1 and TRBJ2-3, with a possible D match to TRBD1 (6 bases). Looked up from germline, CDR1 is SQVTM and CDR2 is ANQGSEA. Trimming pared 7 bases from V and 7 bases from J, leaving 15 bases between. The CDR3 length is 12 residues. The CDR3 DNA is TGCAGCGCCCGGACAGCGACCTATACGCAGTATTTT. This encodes CSARTATYTQYF.

This rearrangement joins TRBV20-1 to TRBJ2-3; TRBD1 might be the D (5 bases). Germline-derived CDR1 and CDR2 are DFQATT and SNEGSKA (reference sequence). This CDR3 has 11 amino acids. Trimming left V 4 bases short and J 3 bases short, with 5 bases between. The CDR3 loop is CSAKGTDTQYF. CDR3 nucleotide sequence: TGCAGTGCTAAGGGGACAGATACGCAGTATTTT.

The V call is TRBV5-1, the J call TRBJ1-5; D call uncertain. V lost 5 bases to trimming and J lost 5 bases, with 11 bases between them. The CDR3 sequence is 13 residues long. Germline CDR1 is SGHRS and CDR2 is YFSETQ. CDR3 in amino acids: CASRARTDQPQHF. The DNA of the CDR3 is TGCGCCAGCAGAGCCAGGACTGATCAGCCCCAGCATTTT.

The chain links TRBV7-2 to TRBJ1-5, with D hard to call. The CDR3 is 14 residues long. Deletions cut 6 bases from V and 0 bases from J, with 9 bases between. Looked up from germline, CDR1 is SGHTA and CDR2 is FQGNSA. CDR3 sequence reads: CASSLADSNQPQHF. The DNA for the CDR3 is TGTGCCAGCAGTTTGGCCGATAGCAATCAGCCCCAGCATTTT. Combining the CDR3 with reference TRBV7-2 and TRBJ1-5 gives the whole variable domain GAGVSQSPSNKVTEKGKDVELRCDPISGHTALYWYRQSLGQGLEFLIYFQGNSAPDKSGLPSDRFSAERTGGSVSTLTIQRTQQEDSAVYLCASSLADSNQPQHFGDGTRLSIL.